These 10 T cell receptor beta chains came from one sample sequenced in a study of blood T cell repertoires in COVID-19. Profiled with immunoSEQ multiplex PCR; TCRdb holds only in-frame clones, not every one. The sample consists of about 62,000 clones, more than 80% of them appearing once. Material: peripheral blood. The receptors were gathered from a woman over 75 with acute or convalescent COVID-19.

The rearrangement uses TRBV20-1 and TRBJ2-5; TRBD2 matches 12 bases. CDR1 and CDR2 (germline): DFQATT, SNEGSKA (reference sequence). CDR3 length equals 16 residues. With 3 bases clipped from V and 5 bases from J, the junction kept 10 bases outside the gene matches. This CDR3 is CSASLPSGGAGETQYF. The CDR3 DNA follows: TGCAGTGCTAGTCTCCCTAGCGGGGGGGCGGGGGAGACCCAGTACTTC.

The J gene is TRBJ1-5, the V gene TRBV30, with D possibly matching TRBD1 (5 bases). Germline lookup yields CDR1 GTSNPN and CDR2 SVGIG (reference sequence). Trimming took off 2 bases at V and 2 bases at J, with 13 bases between the two ends. This CDR3 has 15 amino acids. The CDR3 protein is CAWSPGRGGNQPQHF. CDR3 DNA sequence: TGTGCCTGGAGTCCGGGGAGGGGTGGCAATCAGCCCCAGCATTTT.

The gene calls are TRBV7-3 and TRBJ2-1; 9 bases fit TRBD2. Germline V gene sequence: CDR1 SGHTA, CDR2 FQGTGA. The CDR3 consists of 15 residues. Trimming at V came to 5 bases and at J to 3 bases, leaving 5 bases not matched to a gene. In nucleotides, the CDR3 is TGTGCCAGCAGCCAAAATAGCGGGAGCTACAATGAGCAGTTCTTC. It specifies CASSQNSGSYNEQFF.

J is TRBJ1-3 and V is TRBV28; 9 bases line up with TRBD1. The CDR3 spans 16 residues. The germline gives CDR1 MDHEN, CDR2 SYDVKM. V was pared by 5 bases and J by 2 bases, with 7 bases of the junction left unmatched. This chain's CDR3 is CASSTPTGGPGNTIYF. In nucleotides, the CDR3 is TGTGCCAGCAGTACACCGACAGGGGGTCCTGGAAACACCATATATTTT.

The rearrangement uses TRBV29-1 and TRBJ2-1, with unresolved D. The CDR3 has 13 residues. Germline V gene data show CDR1 as SQVTM and CDR2 as ANQGSEA. Trimming removed 3 bases from V and 0 bases from J, with 6 bases in between. The DNA of the CDR3 is TGCAGCGTTGACAAGAGCTCCTACAATGAGCAGTTCTTC. Protein product: CSVDKSSYNEQFF.

The chain joins TRBV9 to TRBJ1-4; D gene ambiguous. Trimming left V 4 bases short and J 7 bases short, with 14 bases between. The germline V gene has CDR1 SGDLS and CDR2 YYNGEE. The CDR3 length is 14 residues. CDR3: CASSSGPVGEKLFF. The CDR3 bases are TGTGCCAGCAGCTCGGGTCCAGTGGGTGAAAAACTGTTTTTT.

The gene calls are TRBV5-1 and TRBJ2-7; a possible D gene is TRBD1 (5 bases). The CDR3 extends over 14 amino acids. V was shortened by 5 bases and J by 5 bases, with 17 bases between the two germline ends. Per the germline V gene, CDR1 is SGHRS and CDR2 is YFSETQ. CDR3 sequence (DNA): TGCGCCAGCAGTCCCGACAGAGCGAGCCACGAGCAGTACTTC. Protein product: CASSPDRASHEQYF.

CDR3: CASSPRRREKLFF. The CDR3 nucleotides are TGTGCCAGCAGCCCGAGACGGCGGGAAAAACTGTTTTTT. This rearrangement joins TRBV11-2 to TRBJ1-4; D is undetermined. Germline V lookup: CDR1 SGHAT, CDR2 FQNNGV. This CDR3 is built from 13 residues. Trimming took off 5 bases at V and 8 bases at J, with 12 bases between the two ends.

The chain recombines TRBV24-1 with TRBJ2-3; D is uncertain. Per germline, CDR1 KGHDR and CDR2 SFDVKD. V was shortened by 7 bases and J by 2 bases, with 12 bases between the two germline ends. The CDR3 is made up of 14 amino acids. CDR3 nucleotide sequence: TGTGCCACCAGCCCCGAGGTAGTCACAGATACGCAGTATTTT. This codes for CATSPEVVTDTQYF.

V is TRBV9 and J is TRBJ2-5; 8 bases agree with TRBD2. The J segment lost 3 bases and the V segment lost 0 bases, leaving 7 bases of the junction unmatched. This CDR3 is built from 16 residues. CDR1 is SGDLS, CDR2 YYNGEE, per germline. In nucleotides, the CDR3 is TGTGCCAGCAGCGTAGGTATAAGCGGGGGAGAAGAGACCCAGTACTTC. Its protein product is CASSVGISGGEETQYF. Together with reference TRBV9 and TRBJ2-5, the CDR3 gives the full variable domain: DSGVTQTPKHLITATGQRVTLRCSPRSGDLSVYWYQQSLDQGLQFLIQYYNGEERAKGNILERFSAQQFPDLHSELNLSSLELGDSALYFCASSVGISGGEETQYFGPGTRLLVL.